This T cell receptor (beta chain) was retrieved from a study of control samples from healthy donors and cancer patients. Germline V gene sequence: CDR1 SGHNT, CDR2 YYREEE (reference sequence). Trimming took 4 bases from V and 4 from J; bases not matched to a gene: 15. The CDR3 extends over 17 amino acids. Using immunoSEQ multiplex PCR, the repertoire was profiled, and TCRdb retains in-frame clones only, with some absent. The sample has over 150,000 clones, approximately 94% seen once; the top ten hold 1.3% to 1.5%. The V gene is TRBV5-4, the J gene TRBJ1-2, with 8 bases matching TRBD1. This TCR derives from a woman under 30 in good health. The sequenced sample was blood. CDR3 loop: CASSKGQGAQPIYGYTF. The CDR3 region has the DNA TGTGCCAGCAGCAAGGGGCAGGGGGCCCAGCCCATCTATGGCTACACCTTC.